A selection of T cell receptor beta chains follows, all from one sample in a study of response to subunit inactivated influenza vaccine. In TCRdb, the RT-PCR reads were re-called with MiXCR into one record per CDR3 protein. The sample contains some 520,000 distinct CDR3 sequences, 15% to 20% of which appear only once. The sequences come from CD4+ T cells sorted from PBMCs, collected roughly 24 months after vaccination. These receptor sequences come from a man aged 50-75 years who received an inactivated influenza vaccine. Both conserved end residues are part of each CDR3. The D gene is left open where the match is weak. Clone size is given for some rows only: seen once, a few or many times, or a class if the clone is expanded.

>TRBV20-1|-|TRBJ2-7|-
CSASPGPEQYF
TGCAGTGCTAGTCCTGGGCCCGAGCAGTACTTC
>TRBV5-1|many|TRBJ1-5|-
CASSLAGGSNQPQHF
TGCGCCAGCAGCCTAGCGGGGGGGAGCAATCAGCCCCAGCATTTT
>TRBV7-9|-|TRBJ2-5|TRBD1
CASSLFGTAQETQYF
TGTGCCAGCAGCTTGTTCGGGACAGCCCAAGAGACCCAGTACTTC
>TRBV9|-|TRBJ2-2|TRBD1
CASSVEPHRGNTGELFF
TGTGCCAGCAGCGTAGAACCTCACAGGGGGAACACCGGGGAGCTGTTTTTT
>TRBV4-2|few|TRBJ1-5|-
CASSQVDTNQPQHF
TGTGCCAGCAGCCAAGTTGACACCAATCAGCCCCAGCATTTT
>TRBV12-3/TRBV12-4|-|TRBJ1-2|-
CASSPLQLTANYGYTF
TGTGCCAGCAGTCCGCTCCAATTGACAGCTAACTATGGCTACACCTTC
>TRBV5-1|-|TRBJ2-7|TRBD1
CASRGGTGGSHEQYF
TGCGCCAGCAGGGGCGGGACAGGGGGCAGTCACGAGCAGTACTTC
>TRBV20-1|-|TRBJ1-2|-
CSAPRVDYGYTF
TGCAGTGCACCCAGGGTGGACTATGGCTACACCTTC
>TRBV24-1|-|TRBJ2-2|TRBD2
CATSDHAGLAGANTGELFF
TGTGCCACCAGTGACCACGCGGGACTAGCGGGAGCCAACACCGGGGAGCTGTTTTTT
>TRBV5-1|few|TRBJ2-7|-
CASSPTGNLFEQYF
TGCGCCAGCAGCCCTACTGGTAACTTGTTCGAGCAGTACTTC
>TRBV4-2|-|TRBJ2-1|TRBD2
CASSQDSSRTSGRAYEQFF
TGTGCCAGCAGCCAAGATTCCTCCCGGACTAGCGGGAGGGCCTATGAGCAGTTCTTC
>TRBV4-3|-|TRBJ1-4|TRBD1
CASSQDPTGESNEKLFF
TGCGCCAGCAGCCAAGACCCGACAGGGGAATCGAATGAAAAACTGTTTTTT
>TRBV4-1|many|TRBJ2-3|TRBD1
CASSQPGTGSTDTQYF
TGCGCCAGCAGCCAACCCGGGACAGGGAGCACAGATACGCAGTATTTT
>TRBV4-2|many|TRBJ2-5|-
CASSQDDLGETQYF
TGTGCCAGCAGCCAAGATGACCTCGGGGAGACCCAGTACTTC
>TRBV7-9|few|TRBJ1-2|-
CASSNRQNYGYTF
TGTGCCAGCAGCAACCGACAGAACTATGGCTACACCTTC
>TRBV7-2|-|TRBJ2-4|TRBD2
CASSFGSGRGIQYF
TGTGCCAGCAGCTTTGGTAGCGGGAGAGGAATTCAGTACTTC
>TRBV4-1|-|TRBJ1-2|-
CASSQDQDNYGYTF
TGCGCCAGCAGCCAAGATCAAGATAACTATGGCTACACCTTC
>TRBV10-1|-|TRBJ2-5|-
CASSELRGGQETQYF
TGCGCCAGCAGTGAGCTCCGGGGCGGCCAAGAGACCCAGTACTTC
>TRBV4-1|-|TRBJ2-5|TRBD1
CASSQGSTGRFGTQYF
TGCGCCAGCAGCCAAGGATCGACAGGGCGTTTTGGGACCCAGTACTTC
>TRBV9|few|TRBJ2-1|-
CASSVGHLSSYNEQFF
TGTGCCAGCAGCGTAGGACATCTAAGCTCCTACAATGAGCAGTTCTTC
>TRBV6-1|many|TRBJ1-3|-
CASRTTASGNTIYF
TGTGCCAGCAGGACGACGGCCTCTGGAAACACCATATATTTT
>TRBV7-2|many|TRBJ1-1|-
CASSSTINTEAFF
TGTGCCAGCAGCTCGACAATAAACACTGAAGCTTTCTTT
>TRBV6-6|once|TRBJ1-2|-
CASSYSDNYGYTF
TGTGCCAGCAGTTACTCAGATAACTATGGCTACACCTTC
>TRBV5-1|few|TRBJ2-2|TRBD2
CASSLVAGGAGELFF
TGCGCCAGCAGCTTGGTTGCGGGAGGGGCCGGGGAGCTGTTTTTT
>TRBV6-1|few|TRBJ2-3|-
CATQPTGSGTDTQYF
TGTGCCACCCAACCCACTGGATCAGGCACAGATACGCAGTATTTT
>TRBV25-1|few|TRBJ1-4|TRBD1
CASSGGQVLNEKLFF
TGTGCCAGCAGTGGTGGACAGGTACTTAATGAAAAACTGTTTTTT
>TRBV7-2|few|TRBJ1-1|-
CASSRKANTEAFF
TGTGCCAGCAGCCGAAAGGCGAACACTGAAGCTTTCTTT
>TRBV10-3|-|TRBJ1-3|-
CATLQLSAGNTIYF
TGTGCCACGCTACAATTAAGTGCTGGAAACACCATATATTTT
>TRBV11-2|-|TRBJ2-5|TRBD1
CASSLVTGGLETQYF
TGTGCCAGCAGCTTAGTAACAGGGGGCTTGGAGACCCAGTACTTC
>TRBV20-1|-|TRBJ1-6|TRBD1
CSASLKGQGYNSPLHF
TGCAGTGCTAGTCTCAAGGGACAGGGGTATAATTCACCCCTCCACTTT
>TRBV10-3|few|TRBJ2-7|-
CATQGQRDYEQYF
TGTGCCACCCAAGGGCAGCGAGACTACGAGCAGTACTTC
>TRBV6-1|-|TRBJ2-7|TRBD1
CASSITGQGGSEQYF
TGTGCCAGCAGTATCACGGGACAGGGAGGAAGCGAGCAGTACTTC
>TRBV19|few|TRBJ2-3|TRBD1
CASSRDREDTQYF
TGTGCCAGTAGTAGAGACAGGGAAGATACGCAGTATTTT
>TRBV28|few|TRBJ2-3|-
CASIRNSGPNTQYF
TGTGCCAGCATTAGGAATTCGGGACCCAATACGCAGTATTTT
>TRBV20-1|-|TRBJ2-3|-
CSARDLGRSDTQYF
TGCAGTGCTAGAGATCTCGGCAGAAGCGATACGCAGTATTTT
>TRBV18|-|TRBJ1-6|-
CASSQNANRAGGSPLHF
TGTGCCAGCTCACAAAACGCAAACAGGGCCGGCGGTTCACCCCTCCACTTT
>TRBV12-3/TRBV12-4|-|TRBJ2-3|-
CASSSPARTDTQYF
TGTGCCAGCAGTTCCCCTGCACGCACAGATACGCAGTATTTT
>TRBV28|-|TRBJ2-3|TRBD1
CASSLRGQGGRWMADTQYF
TGTGCCAGCAGCCTTAGGGGACAGGGCGGGAGATGGATGGCAGATACGCAGTATTTT
>TRBV2|-|TRBJ2-3|-
CASSVSDGLTDTQYF
TGTGCCAGCAGTGTTTCAGACGGACTCACAGATACGCAGTATTTT
>TRBV5-1|few|TRBJ2-1|TRBD1
CASSMGQNNEQFF
TGCGCCAGCAGCATGGGACAGAACAATGAGCAGTTCTTC
>TRBV6-5|-|TRBJ2-3|-
CASSTRGRNTDTQYF
TGTGCCAGCAGCACTCGGGGACGTAACACAGATACGCAGTATTTT
>TRBV20-1|once|TRBJ2-5|-
CSATTGREQTQYF
TGCAGTGCTACGACAGGGAGGGAGCAGACCCAGTACTTC
>TRBV7-2|-|TRBJ1-3|-
CASSLDTGSPGNTIYF
TGTGCCAGCAGCTTAGACACAGGGTCCCCTGGAAACACCATATATTTT
>TRBV9|few|TRBJ2-1|TRBD2
CASSVVAGGVSYNEQFF
TGTGCCAGCAGCGTAGTTGCGGGAGGGGTCTCCTACAATGAGCAGTTCTTC
>TRBV10-3|many|TRBJ2-3|-
CAISARPSTDTQYF
TGTGCCATCAGTGCACGGCCGAGCACAGATACGCAGTATTTT
>TRBV29-1|few|TRBJ2-5|-
CSVVPNLGETQYF
TGCAGCGTTGTTCCCAACCTGGGGGAGACCCAGTACTTC
>TRBV29-1|-|TRBJ1-1|TRBD1
CSVSPGQSNTEAFF
TGCAGCGTCTCACCGGGACAGTCGAACACTGAAGCTTTCTTT
>TRBV7-8|-|TRBJ2-1|-
CASSFVAESSYNEQFF
TGTGCCAGCAGCTTCGTAGCGGAGAGCTCCTACAATGAGCAGTTCTTC
>TRBV10-3|-|TRBJ1-4|-
CAIRDTGSEKLFF
TGTGCCATCAGGGATACAGGAAGTGAAAAACTGTTTTTT
>TRBV12-3/TRBV12-4|-|TRBJ2-2|TRBD2
CASRREEANTGELFF
TGTGCCAGCAGGCGGGAGGAGGCGAACACCGGGGAGCTGTTTTTT
>TRBV6-1|few|TRBJ2-5|-
CASSAGRETQYF
TGTGCCAGCAGTGCTGGGCGAGAGACCCAGTACTTC
>TRBV19|-|TRBJ2-1|TRBD2
CASSIGGSSGNEQFF
TGTGCCAGTAGTATCGGGGGGAGTTCGGGCAATGAGCAGTTCTTC
>TRBV2|once|TRBJ2-7|-
CASSEAGWDQYF
TGTGCCAGCAGTGAAGCGGGGTGGGATCAGTACTTC
>TRBV24-1|-|TRBJ2-3|TRBD1
CATSGEGQGPTDTQYF
TGTGCCACCAGTGGAGAGGGACAGGGACCCACAGATACGCAGTATTTT
>TRBV27|few|TRBJ2-5|TRBD2
CASSFTGTSDETQYF
TGTGCCAGCAGTTTTACCGGGACTAGCGATGAGACCCAGTACTTC
>TRBV5-1|few|TRBJ2-3|-
CASSLIGHTTDTQYF
TGCGCCAGCAGCTTGATCGGTCACACCACAGATACGCAGTATTTT
>TRBV4-2|few|TRBJ1-5|-
CASSQDPWGANQPQHF
TGTGCCAGCAGCCAAGATCCCTGGGGCGCAAATCAGCCCCAGCATTTT